This T cell receptor beta chain was identified in a study of spatial heterogeneity in lung cancer. By proportion, this clonotype is medium-sized. Time point given: sample taken at primary tumor resection. The donors, fewer than 90 patients with untreated early-stage non-small cell lung cancer, provided the samples. From germline, CDR1 is MNHEY and CDR2 SVGAGI. V was clipped by 6 bases and J by 8 bases; unmatched bases: 4. There are 13 residues in the CDR3. Each CDR3 protein is one row after TCRdb ran MiXCR on the 5' RACE reads. This sample has 7,300 or so distinct CDR3 sequences, with 15% to 18% found just once.

The starting material was normal lung tissue next to the tumor, obtained at surgery. The chain recombines TRBV6-5 with TRBJ2-1; 10 bases are shared with TRBD2. The TCR sequence derives from a male donor with early-stage non-small cell lung cancer. CDR3 protein: CASSPSGSDEQFF. The CDR3 nucleotides are TGTGCCAGCAGCCCTAGCGGGAGTGATGAGCAGTTCTTC.